The source of this T cell receptor beta chain is a study of cytomegalovirus exposure and HLA in healthy donors (dated by TCRdb to 2017 to 2019). About the full investigation: In an earlier analysis of 587 of the donors, about 260 Gb of sequence data and 117 million unique TCR beta sequences from about 180 million T cells were reported. To predict cytomegalovirus infection status, the study brought together high-throughput TCR immunosequencing, statistical association of individual TCRs with disease status, and machine learning. Among about 400 genotyped donors of the cohort, an average of around 250,000 unique TCR beta nucleotide sequences was sequenced per donor, of which 15% to 20% were non-productive. In the later analysis, no new phenotypic data were used to find candidate immune exposures; instead, reliance was placed on TCR beta sequences and their occurrence across donors. An earlier analysis of a few hundred of the donors applied high-throughput TCR beta sequencing to assess whether each TCR beta V gene segment acted as functional or pseudogenic. The study aimed to test whether signatures of past pathogen exposure could be identified by cataloging public T cell receptors. In addition to the first cohort of about 650 subjects, a separate validation cohort of 100 to 150 different subjects was used. In a later genetic analysis, genome-wide SNP genotypes for about 60% of the 666 donors were used, and that subset was treated as a discovery cohort. Alongside the repertoire data, information on donor age, sex, ethnicity and CMV serostatus was compiled. An early release that covered roughly 600 HLA-typed donors contained approximately 300 gigabases of sequencing data and 80 million or so unique TCR sequences. Of the roughly 400 genotyped donors, 70% to 90% were placed in the genetic ancestry cluster associated with self-reported Caucasian donors. The study profiled the T cell repertoires of approximately 700 subjects by immunosequencing and related them to cytomegalovirus serostatus. The number of typed donors differed by locus: roughly 620-630 for A, B, C, DRB1 and DQB1; approximately 540 for DQA1; 606 for DPA1; and about 450 for DPB1. Roughly five DR-DQ haplotypes were handled as single units for association and clustering, since linkage in the cohort was strong. All discovery cohort repertoires had been generated using a single sequencing platform. HLA typing covered class I and class II loci at four-digit resolution. In a later analysis, previously published TCR beta repertoires from 666 donors were re-analyzed and high-resolution HLA genotyping was added so that TCR occurrence patterns could be studied.

As to this clone: It has no known antigen specificity. The input lacks base qualities; no much larger clone sits a single base away.

Points the paper makes about the study in general: While some public TCRs were present in many individuals, most TCR sequences turned up only very rarely across donors. This cohort had only TCR beta chains sequenced, and the lack of alpha or paired-chain data limited which features could be detected. At a false discovery rate of 0.05, a later analysis linked 16,000 or so TCR beta sequences to specific HLA alleles. CMV serostatus was the only immune exposure information available for the cohort. The classifier was reported to diagnose cytomegalovirus status with high specificity and sensitivity in both the original cohort and the validation cohort. A further reported finding was that TCR beta sequences accurately predicted the HLA-A and HLA-B alleles for most subjects in the first cohort. Strong co-occurrence of HLA alleles, especially DR and DQ, made assigning TCR associations to individual alleles difficult. Because counts were too low, 15 to 20 rarely observed V segments, including chromosome 9 orphons, were excluded from the earlier analysis of 587 of the donors. Linkage disequilibrium might explain the correlated functional status among segregating V segments, but an unknown experimental factor could not be ruled out. A total of fewer than 200 TCR beta chains were listed by the study as associated with cytomegalovirus. Broadly in line with IMGT annotations, most TCR beta V segments showed up in productive rearrangements about 87% or about 30% of the time in an earlier analysis of about 500 of the donors. A later analysis found that HLA-associated TCR beta chains were more clonally expanded and had lower generation probabilities than equally common non-associated chains. Most CMV-associated TCR beta chains appeared to be HLA-restricted in a later analysis, and the HLA associations seemed to be driven largely by CMV exposure. Because the 87-base-pair reads could not distinguish some IMGT-functional V segments, including TRBV6-2 and TRBV6-3, those segments were excluded. The authors suggested that the approach could potentially be extended to other disease states and immunological phenotypes. A later analysis reported that several top co-occurrence clusters appeared linked to parvovirus B19, influenza, CMV and Epstein-Barr virus. A later analysis found that TCR association rates varied across HLA loci, with DRB1 alleles showing the most associated TCRs and HLA-C alleles the fewest. Because HLA typing was missing for some donors at each locus, association tests included only the typed subset. Three of the identified cytomegalovirus-associated TCR beta chains were confirmed in vitro to be specific for cytomegalovirus antigens. A group of highly shared sequence variants was considered likely to be a technical artifact of the sequencing pipeline. The presence/absence analyses assumed that sequencing depth was roughly uniform across donors, and that assumption may not be true. In a later genetic analysis, fewer N-insertions in productive TCRs were reported among donors in an Asian-associated ancestry cluster than the approximately 710-donor mean. V-gene and J-gene trimming of TCR beta chains was associated with a missense DCLRE1C variant in a later genetic analysis, and the association was replicated in an independent cohort.

Library preparation was by the immunoSEQ multiplex PCR assay. For the multiplex PCR, a mixture combining 60 forward primers for TCR Vbeta segments and 13 reverse primers for TCR Jbeta segments was used. A multiplex PCR assay on genomic DNA amplified the CDR3 region of rearranged TCR beta genes. On the Illumina HiSeq System, the amplified TCR beta libraries were sequenced as 87-base-pair reads. The paper's data handling went like this. In a later analysis, approximately 74 million unique TCR beta chains were counted across the 650 to 750 repertoires, and roughly 10 million of these chains were shared by at least two donors. Raw reads were error-corrected and collapsed into unique sequences by a nearest-neighbor algorithm in which closely related sequences were merged to remove PCR and sequencing errors. CDR3 sequences were aligned to IMGT reference sequences to assign V, D and J gene segments. For a sequence to be retained, a match of at least six nucleotides to both a V gene segment and a J gene segment was required. A rearrangement was called productive if the CDR3 had no stop codons and remained in frame with V and J, and every other rearrangement was called non-productive. Following IMGT convention, CDR3 was defined as the stretch from the second conserved V-encoded cysteine up to the conserved J-encoded phenylalanine. The earlier analysis of about 620 of the donors excluded sequences that lacked an unambiguous match to a single V gene segment. In an earlier analysis of 587 of the donors, V segments were called functional above 56.7% productive rearrangements and were called segregating when the between-donor standard deviation exceeded 5%. A statistical classification framework was developed to diagnose cytomegalovirus status using the catalog of TCR beta chain sequences. In a later analysis, TCR nucleotide sequences were compared against IMGT/GENE-DB human TR gene sequences so that V and J genes could be assigned. In a later analysis, CDR3 sequences and most-parsimonious VDJ recombination scenarios were assigned using the TCRdist pipeline. In a later analysis, every TCR beta chain was defined by the combination of its CDR3 amino acid sequence and its V-gene family, and reads without a unique V-gene family were dropped. As a way to deal with suspected cross-contamination and a sequencing artifact, a later analysis dropped 450 to 600 nucleotide sequences that were highly shared and had low generation probability. For each public chain, a later analysis derived a clonal expansion index from normalized ranks of inferred template counts within each repertoire. In a later analysis, generation probabilities were computed using a VDJ recombination model fitted to out-of-frame rearrangements, and the results were checked against IGoR. Hypergeometric tests were used in a later analysis to score TCR-TCR, TCR-HLA and TCR-CMV co-occurrence, with a repertoire-size bias correction applied to the TCR pairs. To estimate false discovery rates, a later analysis permuted the HLA or CMV assignments 20 times. In a later analysis, co-occurring TCRs were grouped using DBSCAN, and TCRdist sequence similarity was added for clustering within HLA-allele-positive subsets. For co-occurrence clustering, repertoires with fewer than 30,000 or more than 120,000 public chains were excluded, along with four to six repertoires with anomalous nucleotide sharing. Entries here come from immuneACCESS through TCRdb and include only in-frame sequences with V and J called. Some clones fail to appear in such tables; in the studies checked, an unresolved V gene covers under half of the shortfall, and the cause of the remainder is unknown. V and J calls and clone size are as listed in that table; D and trimming were resolved from the DNA. The sample table shows over 60,000 clones, and 70% to 75% are seen once. Roughly 5.2% of the sample goes to the ten largest clones.

The cohort was made up of roughly 670 healthy bone marrow donors. Cohort members were all nominally healthy when sampled, although unrecorded immune exposures were likely present. The donor tested CMV seronegative, placing the donor among the 350 or so seronegative members of the cohort. Each donor provided a peripheral blood sample, and peripheral blood mononuclear cells were used for TCR beta sequencing. The Qiagen DNeasy Blood Extraction Kit was used to extract genomic DNA from the blood cell samples. As encoded in the germline V gene (reference sequence), CDR1 is LNHDA while CDR2 is SQIVND. Relative to germline, V is missing 11 bases and J is missing 1 base, with 11 bases of the junction outside any gene match. Reading from cysteine to phenylalanine, the CDR3 counts 14 amino acids. Just CDR3 DNA is preserved here, 42 bases in frame from base 1.

The V gene is TRBV19 and the J gene is TRBJ2-7; the central 7 bases match TRBD1. The material sequenced was PBMCs. This sequence originates from a woman aged 25 to 39 in good health and CMV-seronegative. CDR3 sequence: CAVQSPGQSYEQYF. The sequence in DNA is TGTGCCGTACAGTCACCGGGACAGTCCTACGAGCAGTACTTC.